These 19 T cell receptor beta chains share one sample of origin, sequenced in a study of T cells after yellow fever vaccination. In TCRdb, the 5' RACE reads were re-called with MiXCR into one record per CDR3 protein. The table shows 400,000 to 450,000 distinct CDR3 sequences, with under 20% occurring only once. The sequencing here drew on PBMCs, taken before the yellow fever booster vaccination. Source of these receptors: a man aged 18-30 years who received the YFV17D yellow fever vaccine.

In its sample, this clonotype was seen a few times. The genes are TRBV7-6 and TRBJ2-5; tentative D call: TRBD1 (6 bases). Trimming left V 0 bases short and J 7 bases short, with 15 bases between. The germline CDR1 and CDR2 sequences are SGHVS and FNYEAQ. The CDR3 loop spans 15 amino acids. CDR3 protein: CASSLAETGIGTQYF. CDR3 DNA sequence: TGTGCCAGCAGCTTAGCGGAAACAGGGATTGGGACCCAGTACTTC.

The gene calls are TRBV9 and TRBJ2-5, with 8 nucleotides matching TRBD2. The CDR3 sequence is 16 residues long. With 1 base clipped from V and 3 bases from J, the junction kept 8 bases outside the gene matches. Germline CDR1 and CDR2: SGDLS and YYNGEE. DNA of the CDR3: TGTGCCAGCAGCGTATTACGGGGGGGCCTTGAAGAGACCCAGTACTTC. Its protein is CASSVLRGGLEETQYF.

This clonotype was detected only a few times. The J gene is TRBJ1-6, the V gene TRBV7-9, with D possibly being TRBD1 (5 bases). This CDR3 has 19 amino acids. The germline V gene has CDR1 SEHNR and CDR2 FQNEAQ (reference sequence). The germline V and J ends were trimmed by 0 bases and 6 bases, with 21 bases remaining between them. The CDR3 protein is CASSLAGKQEPSFNSPLHF. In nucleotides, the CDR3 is TGTGCCAGCAGCTTAGCGGGAAAACAGGAGCCGTCGTTTAATTCACCCCTCCACTTT.

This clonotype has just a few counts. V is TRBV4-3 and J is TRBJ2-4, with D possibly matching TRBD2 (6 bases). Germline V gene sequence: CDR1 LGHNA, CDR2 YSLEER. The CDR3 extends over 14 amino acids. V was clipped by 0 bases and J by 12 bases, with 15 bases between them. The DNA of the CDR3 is TGCGCCAGCAGCCAAGATCGACTAGGCCACACTCAGTACTTC. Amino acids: CASSQDRLGHTQYF.

The CDR3 DNA sequence: TGCGCCAGCAGCCAAGTATCTACTAGCGGGGGCTCCCTGTCCCCATACAATGAGCAGTTCTTC. It is translated as CASSQVSTSGGSLSPYNEQFF. V gene TRBV4-1 combines with J gene TRBJ2-1, with 11 bases fitting TRBD2. Germline-derived CDR1 and CDR2 are MGHRA and YSYEKL. With V trimmed by 1 base and J by 4 bases, 18 bases remained unmatched. This CDR3 has 21 amino acids.

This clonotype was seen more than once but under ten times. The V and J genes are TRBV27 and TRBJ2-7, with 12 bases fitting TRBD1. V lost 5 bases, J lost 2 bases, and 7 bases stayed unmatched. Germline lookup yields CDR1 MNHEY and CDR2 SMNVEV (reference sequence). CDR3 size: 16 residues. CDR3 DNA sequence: TGTGCCAGCAGTGCGGGACAGGGGGCCCTCGCCTACGAGCAGTACTTC. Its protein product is CASSAGQGALAYEQYF.

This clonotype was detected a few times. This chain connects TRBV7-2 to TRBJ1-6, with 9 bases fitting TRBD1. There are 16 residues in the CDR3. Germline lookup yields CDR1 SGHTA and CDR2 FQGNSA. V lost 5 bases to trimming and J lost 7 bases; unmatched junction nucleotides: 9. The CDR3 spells CASSNFPGTGNSPLHF. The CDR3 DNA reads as TGTGCCAGCAGCAACTTCCCCGGGACAGGGAATTCACCCCTCCACTTT. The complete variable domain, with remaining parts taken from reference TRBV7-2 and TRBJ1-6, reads GAGVSQSPSNKVTEKGKDVELRCDPISGHTALYWYRQSLGQGLEFLIYFQGNSAPDKSGLPSDRFSAERTGGSVSTLTIQRTQQEDSAVYLCASSNFPGTGNSPLHFGNGTRLTVT.

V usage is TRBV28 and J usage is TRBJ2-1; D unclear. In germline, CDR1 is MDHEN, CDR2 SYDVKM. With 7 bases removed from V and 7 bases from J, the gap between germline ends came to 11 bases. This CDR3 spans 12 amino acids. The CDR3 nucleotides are TGTGCCAGCACACCCCTATGGAATGAGCAGTTCTTC. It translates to CASTPLWNEQFF.

The chain's CDR3 is CASSGGLVIGEQFF. CDR3 DNA: TGTGCCAGCAGCGGGGGACTAGTTATCGGTGAGCAGTTCTTC. The genes are TRBV9 and TRBJ2-1; TRBD2 matches at 8 bases. Losses at the gene ends were 3 bases for V and 9 bases for J; bases not matched to a gene: 8. The CDR3 is 14 residues long. Germline lookup yields CDR1 SGDLS and CDR2 YYNGEE.

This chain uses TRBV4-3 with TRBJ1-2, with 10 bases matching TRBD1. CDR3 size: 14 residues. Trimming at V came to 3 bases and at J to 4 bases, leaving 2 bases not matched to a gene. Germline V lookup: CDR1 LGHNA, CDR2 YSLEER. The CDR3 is CASSQGQGIYGYTF. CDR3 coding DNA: TGCGCCAGCAGCCAGGGACAGGGGATCTATGGCTACACCTTC.

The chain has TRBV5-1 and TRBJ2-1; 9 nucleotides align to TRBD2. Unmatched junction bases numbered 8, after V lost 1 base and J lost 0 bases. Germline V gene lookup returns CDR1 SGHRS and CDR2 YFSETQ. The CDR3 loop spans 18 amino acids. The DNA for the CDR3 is TGCGCCAGCAGCTTGCCAGCGGGGGGCTTTAACTCCTACAATGAGCAGTTCTTC. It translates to CASSLPAGGFNSYNEQFF.

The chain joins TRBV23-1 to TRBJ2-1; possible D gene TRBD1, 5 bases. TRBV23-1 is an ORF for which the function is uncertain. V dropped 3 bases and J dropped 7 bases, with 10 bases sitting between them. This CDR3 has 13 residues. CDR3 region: CASSHSPGNEQFF. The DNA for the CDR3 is TGCGCCAGCAGTCATAGCCCAGGGAATGAGCAGTTCTTC.

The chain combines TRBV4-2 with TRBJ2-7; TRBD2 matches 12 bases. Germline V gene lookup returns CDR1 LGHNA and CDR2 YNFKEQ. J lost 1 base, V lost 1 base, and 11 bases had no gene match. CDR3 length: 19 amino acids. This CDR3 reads CASSQVTSGGLWKSYEQYF. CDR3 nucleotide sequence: TGTGCCAGCAGCCAAGTAACTAGCGGGGGGCTATGGAAGTCCTACGAGCAGTACTTC.

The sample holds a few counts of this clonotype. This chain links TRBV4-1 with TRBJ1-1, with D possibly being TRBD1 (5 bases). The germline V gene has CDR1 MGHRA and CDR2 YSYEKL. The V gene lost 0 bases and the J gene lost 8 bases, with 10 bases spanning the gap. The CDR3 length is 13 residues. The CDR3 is CASSQDGGEEAFF. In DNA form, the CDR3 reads TGCGCCAGCAGCCAAGATGGGGGGGAGGAAGCTTTCTTT.

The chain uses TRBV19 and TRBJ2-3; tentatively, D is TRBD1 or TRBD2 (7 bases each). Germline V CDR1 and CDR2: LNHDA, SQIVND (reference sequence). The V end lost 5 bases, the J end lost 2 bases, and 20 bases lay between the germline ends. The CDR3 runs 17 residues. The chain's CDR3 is CASSPSGRGTATDTQYF. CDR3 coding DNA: TGTGCCAGTAGTCCCTCAGGGAGGGGGACAGCCACAGATACGCAGTATTTT.

The CDR3 DNA reads as TGTGCCAGCAGTACGGAGGTGCGGCCAGGCCCCCGGGAGCAGTACGTC. Translated, it gives CASSTEVRPGPREQYV. V usage is TRBV6-2 or TRBV6-3 and J usage is TRBJ2-7; D might be TRBD2 (5 bases). This CDR3 has 16 residues. Trimming stripped 5 bases from V and 7 bases from J, with 24 bases between. Germline V gene sequence: CDR1 MNHEY, CDR2 SVGEGT.

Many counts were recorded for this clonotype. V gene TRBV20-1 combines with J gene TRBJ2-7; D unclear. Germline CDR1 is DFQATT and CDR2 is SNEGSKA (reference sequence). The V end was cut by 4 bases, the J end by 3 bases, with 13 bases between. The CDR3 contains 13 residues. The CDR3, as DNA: TGCAGTGCTACGCCGGTCGGCGTCTACGAGCAGTACTTC. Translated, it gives CSATPVGVYEQYF.

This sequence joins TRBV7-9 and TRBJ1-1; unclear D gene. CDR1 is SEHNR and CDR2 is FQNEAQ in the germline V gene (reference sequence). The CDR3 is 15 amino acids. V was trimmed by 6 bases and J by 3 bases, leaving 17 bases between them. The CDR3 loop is CASRVGNGVDTEAFF. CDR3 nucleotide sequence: TGTGCCAGCAGAGTAGGGAATGGAGTAGACACTGAAGCTTTCTTT.

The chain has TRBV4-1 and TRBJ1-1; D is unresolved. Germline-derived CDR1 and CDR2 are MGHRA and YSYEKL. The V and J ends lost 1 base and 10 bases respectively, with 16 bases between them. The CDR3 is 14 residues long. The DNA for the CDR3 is TGCGCCAGCAGCCAAGGGGCAGGCTCTTTAGGAGCTTTCTTT. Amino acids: CASSQGAGSLGAFF.